This is a list of T cell receptor beta chains from one sample in a study of control samples from healthy donors and cancer patients. Generated by immunoSEQ multiplex PCR, the TCRdb table keeps only in-frame clones and is missing some. The table records about 190,000 clones, around 90% of them present only once. The specimen sequenced was blood. The receptors here all came from a man aged 25 to 40 in good health. The CDR3 runs from the conserved cysteine through the conserved F or W. Each record gives: V gene, clone size, J gene, D gene, CDR3 DNA, CDR3 protein. D genes are given only for firm matches. Only some rows state a clone size, as once, few, many or a class for expanded clones.

v_gene: TRBV9
abundance: -
j_gene: TRBJ2-2
d_gene: TRBD1
CDR3nt: TGTGCCAGCAGCACTACCCCCGGGCTGACAGGGGAGAACACCGGGGAGCTGTTTTTT
CDR3aa: CASSTTPGLTGENTGELFF

v_gene: TRBV4-1
abundance: -
j_gene: TRBJ2-2
d_gene: TRBD1
CDR3nt: TGCGCCAGCAGCCGGACAGGTTTCGGCGGGGAGCTGTTTTTT
CDR3aa: CASSRTGFGGELFF

v_gene: TRBV6-5
abundance: once
j_gene: TRBJ2-7
d_gene: -
CDR3nt: TGTGCCAGCAGTTACTCAGAGGGGGGAAGTGAGCAGTACTTC
CDR3aa: CASSYSEGGSEQYF

v_gene: TRBV29-1
abundance: few
j_gene: TRBJ1-5
d_gene: -
CDR3nt: TGCAGCGTTTCAGCGACCCCCAATCAGCCCCAGCATTTT
CDR3aa: CSVSATPNQPQHF

v_gene: TRBV4-1
abundance: -
j_gene: TRBJ1-1
d_gene: -
CDR3nt: TGCGCCAGCAGCCAAGGTACGGACATGAACACTGAAGCTTTCTTT
CDR3aa: CASSQGTDMNTEAFF

v_gene: TRBV12-3/TRBV12-4
abundance: many
j_gene: TRBJ2-7
d_gene: -
CDR3nt: TGTGCCAGCGGGACATACTACGAGCAGTACTTC
CDR3aa: CASGTYYEQYF

v_gene: TRBV5-4
abundance: -
j_gene: TRBJ2-7
d_gene: -
CDR3nt: TGTGCCAGCAGCCCCCGGGACGGTTTCTACGAGCAGTACTTC
CDR3aa: CASSPRDGFYEQYF

v_gene: TRBV12-3/TRBV12-4
abundance: once
j_gene: TRBJ2-7
d_gene: -
CDR3nt: TGTGCCAGCAGTTTACACAGGGACTACGAGCAGTACTTC
CDR3aa: CASSLHRDYEQYF

v_gene: TRBV6-5
abundance: -
j_gene: TRBJ2-7
d_gene: -
CDR3nt: TGTGCCAGCAATGGGGGCCAACCCTCCTACGAGCAGTACTTC
CDR3aa: CASNGGQPSYEQYF

v_gene: TRBV27
abundance: -
j_gene: TRBJ1-2
d_gene: TRBD1
CDR3nt: TGTGCCAGCAGCCCATCAGGGGGGGGCCAAGGGGGCTACACCTTC
CDR3aa: CASSPSGGGQGGYTF

v_gene: TRBV18
abundance: -
j_gene: TRBJ1-4
d_gene: -
CDR3nt: TGTGCCAGCTCACCATCAAGGTCTGCCAATGAAAAACTGTTTTTT
CDR3aa: CASSPSRSANEKLFF

v_gene: TRBV5-8
abundance: -
j_gene: TRBJ1-5
d_gene: -
CDR3nt: TGTGCCAGCAGCTTCCGGGGATATGTGAATCAGCCCCAGCATTTT
CDR3aa: CASSFRGYVNQPQHF

v_gene: TRBV6-1
abundance: -
j_gene: TRBJ2-3
d_gene: TRBD1
CDR3nt: TGTGCCAGCAGTGGAGACAGGGGCCTATTAGTAGATACGCAGTATTTT
CDR3aa: CASSGDRGLLVDTQYF

v_gene: TRBV24-1
abundance: -
j_gene: TRBJ2-1
d_gene: -
CDR3nt: TGTGCCACCAGTGATTATGACAATGAGCAGTTCTTC
CDR3aa: CATSDYDNEQFF

v_gene: TRBV5-1
abundance: once
j_gene: TRBJ1-4
d_gene: -
CDR3nt: TGCGCCAGCAGCTTGGAATCGTTGGGCAGGGGTTCTGAAAAACTGTTTTTT
CDR3aa: CASSLESLGRGSEKLFF

v_gene: TRBV19
abundance: -
j_gene: TRBJ1-2
d_gene: -
CDR3nt: TGTGCCAGTAGCCAGGGGCAATATGGCTACACCTTC
CDR3aa: CASSQGQYGYTF

v_gene: TRBV5-1
abundance: -
j_gene: TRBJ2-1
d_gene: -
CDR3nt: TGCGCCAGCAGCTTGTCGACTCACCGATCTTACAATGAGCAGTTCTTC
CDR3aa: CASSLSTHRSYNEQFF

v_gene: TRBV24-1
abundance: -
j_gene: TRBJ1-1
d_gene: -
CDR3nt: TGTGCCACCAGTAAGGGGGGACTCCTGAACACTGAAGCTTTCTTT
CDR3aa: CATSKGGLLNTEAFF

v_gene: TRBV3-1/TRBV3-2
abundance: -
j_gene: TRBJ2-3
d_gene: TRBD2
CDR3nt: TGTGCCAGCAGCCAAGATTTGGTACTAGCGGGGGGTAACACAGATACGCAGTATTTT
CDR3aa: CASSQDLVLAGGNTDTQYF

v_gene: TRBV3-1/TRBV3-2
abundance: -
j_gene: TRBJ1-4
d_gene: TRBD1
CDR3nt: TGTGCCAGCAGCCTTCGGACAGGGAAAGAAAAACTGTTTTTT
CDR3aa: CASSLRTGKEKLFF

v_gene: TRBV28
abundance: -
j_gene: TRBJ2-3
d_gene: TRBD2
CDR3nt: TGTGCCAGCAGCATTCTGACTAGCGGATCAACAGATACGCAGTATTTT
CDR3aa: CASSILTSGSTDTQYF

v_gene: TRBV3-1/TRBV3-2
abundance: -
j_gene: TRBJ2-2
d_gene: TRBD2
CDR3nt: TGTGCCAGCAGCCCGACTAGCGGGGGGGCTTCGAACACCGGGGAGCTGTTTTTT
CDR3aa: CASSPTSGGASNTGELFF

v_gene: TRBV30
abundance: once
j_gene: TRBJ1-5
d_gene: -
CDR3nt: TGTGCCTGGAGTGTTTCCGGGGATCAGCCCCAGCATTTT
CDR3aa: CAWSVSGDQPQHF

v_gene: TRBV27
abundance: -
j_gene: TRBJ2-2
d_gene: -
CDR3nt: TGTGCCAGCAGTTTATGGCCATCCGGGGAGCTGTTTTTT
CDR3aa: CASSLWPSGELFF

v_gene: TRBV28
abundance: -
j_gene: TRBJ2-7
d_gene: -
CDR3nt: TGTGCCAGCAGTTTACGGGGAGGCCCTACCTACGAGCAGTACTTC
CDR3aa: CASSLRGGPTYEQYF

v_gene: TRBV2
abundance: -
j_gene: TRBJ2-1
d_gene: TRBD2
CDR3nt: TGTGCCAGCAACATCGGGGGACTAGTCTTCAATGAGCAGTTCTTC
CDR3aa: CASNIGGLVFNEQFF

v_gene: TRBV19
abundance: once
j_gene: TRBJ2-2
d_gene: -
CDR3nt: TGTGCCAGTAGGGAGTCGGCCGGGGAGCTGTTTTTT
CDR3aa: CASRESAGELFF

v_gene: TRBV19
abundance: -
j_gene: TRBJ1-6
d_gene: -
CDR3nt: TGTGCCAGTAGTACAGGTGGGAGCTCCTATAATTCACCCCTCCACTTT
CDR3aa: CASSTGGSSYNSPLHF

v_gene: TRBV7-9
abundance: -
j_gene: TRBJ1-2
d_gene: -
CDR3nt: TGTGCCAGCAGCTTTGAGGTGGACTATGGCTACACCTTC
CDR3aa: CASSFEVDYGYTF

v_gene: TRBV27
abundance: -
j_gene: TRBJ1-2
d_gene: -
CDR3nt: TGTGCCAGCAGTTTATCGTCAGGGTTCTATGGCTACACCTTC
CDR3aa: CASSLSSGFYGYTF

v_gene: TRBV27
abundance: -
j_gene: TRBJ2-3
d_gene: -
CDR3nt: TGTGCCAGCAGTTCCCGGGGGCGCACAGATACGCAGTATTTT
CDR3aa: CASSSRGRTDTQYF

v_gene: TRBV19
abundance: -
j_gene: TRBJ2-3
d_gene: TRBD2
CDR3nt: TGTGCCAGTAGTTCCTCGACTAGCGGGGAACCCGGGGGTACGCAGTATTTT
CDR3aa: CASSSSTSGEPGGTQYF

v_gene: TRBV4-1
abundance: -
j_gene: TRBJ2-7
d_gene: TRBD1
CDR3nt: TGCGCCAGCAGCCAAGATTGGGGACAGGGAGAGGTGTACTTC
CDR3aa: CASSQDWGQGEVYF

v_gene: TRBV7-9
abundance: -
j_gene: TRBJ1-4
d_gene: TRBD1
CDR3nt: TGTGCCAGCGCGGACAGGCGCACAACTAATGAAAAACTGTTTTTT
CDR3aa: CASADRRTTNEKLFF

v_gene: TRBV2
abundance: once
j_gene: TRBJ1-5
d_gene: -
CDR3nt: TGTGCCAGCAGTGGTGGGTTAAATAGCAATCAGCCCCAGCATTTT
CDR3aa: CASSGGLNSNQPQHF

v_gene: TRBV2
abundance: -
j_gene: TRBJ2-2
d_gene: TRBD1
CDR3nt: TGTGCCAGCAGACGCGACAGGGGGGTTGGCGGGGAGCTGTTTTTT
CDR3aa: CASRRDRGVGGELFF

v_gene: TRBV12-5
abundance: few
j_gene: TRBJ1-5
d_gene: -
CDR3nt: TGTGCTAGTGGTGCTGGGGTGAATCAGCCCCAGCATTTT
CDR3aa: CASGAGVNQPQHF